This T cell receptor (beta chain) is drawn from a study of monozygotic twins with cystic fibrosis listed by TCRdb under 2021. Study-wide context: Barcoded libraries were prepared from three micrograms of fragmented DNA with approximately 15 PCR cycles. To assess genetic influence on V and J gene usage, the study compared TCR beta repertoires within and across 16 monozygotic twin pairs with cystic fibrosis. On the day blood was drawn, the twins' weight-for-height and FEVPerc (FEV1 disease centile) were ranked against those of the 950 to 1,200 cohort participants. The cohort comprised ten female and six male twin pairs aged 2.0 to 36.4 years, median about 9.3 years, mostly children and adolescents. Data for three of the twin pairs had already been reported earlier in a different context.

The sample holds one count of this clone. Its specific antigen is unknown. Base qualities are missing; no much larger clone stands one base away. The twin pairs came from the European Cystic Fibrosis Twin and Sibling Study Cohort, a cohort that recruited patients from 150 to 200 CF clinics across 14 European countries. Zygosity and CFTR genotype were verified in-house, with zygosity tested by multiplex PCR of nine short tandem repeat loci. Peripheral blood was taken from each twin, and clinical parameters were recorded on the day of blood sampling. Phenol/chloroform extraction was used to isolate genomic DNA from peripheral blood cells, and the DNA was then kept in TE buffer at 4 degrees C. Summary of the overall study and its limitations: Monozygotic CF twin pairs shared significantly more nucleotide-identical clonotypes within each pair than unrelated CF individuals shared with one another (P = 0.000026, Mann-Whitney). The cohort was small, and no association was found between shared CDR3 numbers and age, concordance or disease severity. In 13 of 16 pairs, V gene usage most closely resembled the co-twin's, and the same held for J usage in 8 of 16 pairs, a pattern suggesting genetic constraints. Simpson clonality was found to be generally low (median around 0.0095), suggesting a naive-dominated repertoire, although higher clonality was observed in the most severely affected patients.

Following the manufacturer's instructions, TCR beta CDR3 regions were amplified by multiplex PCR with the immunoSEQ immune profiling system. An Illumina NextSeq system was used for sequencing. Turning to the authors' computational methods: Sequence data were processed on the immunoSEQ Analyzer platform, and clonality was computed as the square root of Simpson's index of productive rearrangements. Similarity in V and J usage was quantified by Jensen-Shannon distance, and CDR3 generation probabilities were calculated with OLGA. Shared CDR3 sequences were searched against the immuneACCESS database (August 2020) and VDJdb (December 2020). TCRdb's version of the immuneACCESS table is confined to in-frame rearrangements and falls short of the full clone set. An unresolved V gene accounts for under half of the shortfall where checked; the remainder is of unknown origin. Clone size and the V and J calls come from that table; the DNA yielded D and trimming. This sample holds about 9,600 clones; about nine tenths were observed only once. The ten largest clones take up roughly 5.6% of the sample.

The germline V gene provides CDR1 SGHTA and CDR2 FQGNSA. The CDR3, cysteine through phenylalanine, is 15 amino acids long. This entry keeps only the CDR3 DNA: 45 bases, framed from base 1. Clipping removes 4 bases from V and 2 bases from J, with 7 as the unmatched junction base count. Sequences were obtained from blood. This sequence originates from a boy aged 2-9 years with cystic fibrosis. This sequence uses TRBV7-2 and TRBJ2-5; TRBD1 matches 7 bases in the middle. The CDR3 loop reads CASSSGDRVQETQYF. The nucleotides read TGTGCCAGCAGCTCGGGCGACAGGGTTCAAGAGACCCAGTACTTC.